The T cell receptor (beta chain) described here comes from a study of T cell responses to AZD1222 COVID-19 vaccine. A few counts support this clone. Assay used: immunoSEQ multiplex PCR; TCRdb lists only in-frame clones, some missing. The sample contains around 130,000 clones, around 90% of which appear only once. The CDR3 is 13 amino acids. The germline CDR1 and CDR2 sequences are KGHSH and LQKENI. Trimming cost V 6 bases and J 4 bases, with 13 bases left between them. The clonotype was recovered from an adult who received the AZD1222 COVID-19 vaccine. This specimen consisted of peripheral blood, obtained 28 days after the second AZD1222 dose. This chain joins TRBV18 and TRBJ2-7, with D tentatively TRBD1 (5 bases). The CDR3 is CASSLGVGYEQYF. As DNA, the CDR3 is TGTGCCAGCTCGCTAGGGGTAGGTTACGAGCAGTACTTC. Full variable domain (outside the CDR3, taken from reference TRBV18 and TRBJ2-7): NAGVMQNPRHLVRRRGQEARLRCSPMKGHSHVYWYRQLPEEGLKFMVYLQKENIIDESGMPKERFSAEFPKEGPSILRIQQVVRGDSAAYFCASSLGVGYEQYFGPGTRLTVT.